This T cell receptor (beta chain) was sequenced during a study of blood T cell repertoires in COVID-19. Overall study: T cells, B-cell-depleted T cells, or PBMCs provided the cDNA or gDNA that served as material.

In the original processing: Amplification with reference gene primers provided the estimates of nucleated cell counts. Clones were read by immunoSEQ multiplex PCR, and TCRdb kept only the in-frame ones, dropping some. V and J calls and clone size come straight from that table; D and trimming were deduced from the DNA. The sample records 250,000 to 350,000 clones, 84% being singletons. Seattle cases were enrolled at active infection and followed longitudinally. CDR3 length: 13 residues. Germline CDR1 SGHDT, CDR2 YYEEEE. Deletions cut 1 base from V and 10 bases from J, with 11 bases between. Material: peripheral blood. This clonotype originated in a person aged 70 to 85 with COVID-19, enrolled during active disease. The chain couples TRBV5-6 to TRBJ1-4; the D gene is possibly TRBD1 (5 bases). The CDR3 is CASSLRQLGKLFF. The CDR3 region has the DNA TGTGCCAGCAGCTTGCGACAGTTAGGAAAACTGTTTTTT.